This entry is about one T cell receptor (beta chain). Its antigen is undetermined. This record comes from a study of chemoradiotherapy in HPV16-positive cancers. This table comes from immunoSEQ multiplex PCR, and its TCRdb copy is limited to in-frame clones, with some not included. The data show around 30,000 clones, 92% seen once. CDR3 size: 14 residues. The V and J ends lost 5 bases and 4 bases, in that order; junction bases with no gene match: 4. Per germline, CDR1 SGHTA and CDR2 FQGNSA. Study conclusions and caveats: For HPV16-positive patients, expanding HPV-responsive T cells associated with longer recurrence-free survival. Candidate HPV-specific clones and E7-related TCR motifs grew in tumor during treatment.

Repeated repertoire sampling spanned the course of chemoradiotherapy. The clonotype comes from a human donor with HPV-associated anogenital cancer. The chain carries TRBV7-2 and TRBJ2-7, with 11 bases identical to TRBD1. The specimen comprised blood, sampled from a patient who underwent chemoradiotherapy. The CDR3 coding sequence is TGTGCCAGCAGCGCCGGGACAGGGGGGTACGAGCAGTACTTC. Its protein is CASSAGTGGYEQYF.